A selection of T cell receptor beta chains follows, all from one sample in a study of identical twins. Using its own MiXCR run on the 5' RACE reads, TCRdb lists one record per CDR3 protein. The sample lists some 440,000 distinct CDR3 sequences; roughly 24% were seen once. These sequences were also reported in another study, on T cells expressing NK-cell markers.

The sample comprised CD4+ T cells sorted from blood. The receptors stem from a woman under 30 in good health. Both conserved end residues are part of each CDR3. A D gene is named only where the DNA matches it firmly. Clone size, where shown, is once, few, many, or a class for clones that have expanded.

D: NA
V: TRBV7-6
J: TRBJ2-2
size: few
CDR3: CASSSQAGVDTGELFF

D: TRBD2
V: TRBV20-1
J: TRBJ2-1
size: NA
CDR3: CSASKTSGRFEQFF

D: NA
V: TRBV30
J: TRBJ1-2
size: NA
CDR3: CAWGRGGYTF

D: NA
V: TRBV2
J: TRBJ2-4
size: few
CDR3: CASMPSGRQNIQYF

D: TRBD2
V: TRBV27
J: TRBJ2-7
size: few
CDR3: CASSFLSSGGLQYF

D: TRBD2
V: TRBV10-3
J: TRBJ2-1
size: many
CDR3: CAIRGAGGQITPYNEQFF

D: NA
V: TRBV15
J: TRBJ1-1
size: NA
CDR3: CATSRGLGPNMNTEAFF

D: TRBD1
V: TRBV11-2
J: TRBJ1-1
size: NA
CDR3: CASSSQGRGTEAFF

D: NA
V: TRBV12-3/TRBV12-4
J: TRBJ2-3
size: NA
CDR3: CASSFRQPTDTQYF

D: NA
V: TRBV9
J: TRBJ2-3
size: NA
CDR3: CASSASDDTQYF

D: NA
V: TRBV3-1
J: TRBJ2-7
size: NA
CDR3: CASSHRTYEQYF

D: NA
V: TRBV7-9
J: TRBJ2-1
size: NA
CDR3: CASSLAARVAEQFF

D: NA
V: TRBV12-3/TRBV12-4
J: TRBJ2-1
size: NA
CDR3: CASGAGDSYNEQFF

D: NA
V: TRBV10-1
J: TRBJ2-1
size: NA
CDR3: CASSLQSGVGNEQFF

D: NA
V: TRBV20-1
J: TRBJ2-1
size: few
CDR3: CSARGSGGAVFNEQFF

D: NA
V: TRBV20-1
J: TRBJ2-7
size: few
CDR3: CSASAGSYYEQYF

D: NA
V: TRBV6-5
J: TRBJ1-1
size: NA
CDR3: CASSYVRDTEAFF

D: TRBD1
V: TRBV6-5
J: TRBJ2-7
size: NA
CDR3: CASSYSQGYEQYF

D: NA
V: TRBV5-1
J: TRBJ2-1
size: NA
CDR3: CASSLLATSYNEQFF

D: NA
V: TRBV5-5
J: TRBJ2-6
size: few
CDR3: CASSLYELSGANVLTF

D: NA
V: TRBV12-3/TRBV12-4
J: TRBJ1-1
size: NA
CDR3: CASTPRTAGNTEAFF

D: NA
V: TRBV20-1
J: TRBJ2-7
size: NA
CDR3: CSAPDHYEQYF

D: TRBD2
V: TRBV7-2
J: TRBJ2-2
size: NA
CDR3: CASRRPGTSTGELFF

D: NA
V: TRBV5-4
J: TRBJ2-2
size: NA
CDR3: CASSLEPSAGELFF

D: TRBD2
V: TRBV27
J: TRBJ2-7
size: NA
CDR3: CASSARPLIAGDEQYF

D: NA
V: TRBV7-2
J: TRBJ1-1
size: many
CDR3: CASSLGGAEAFF

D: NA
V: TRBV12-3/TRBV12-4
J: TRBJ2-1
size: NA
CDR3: CASSFVRGYNEQFF

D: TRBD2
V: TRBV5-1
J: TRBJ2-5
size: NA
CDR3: CASTLAGVQETQYF

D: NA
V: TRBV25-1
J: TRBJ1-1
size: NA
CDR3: CASRGSGGFTEAFF

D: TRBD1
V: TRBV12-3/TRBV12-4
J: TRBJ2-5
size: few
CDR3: CASSPGQGTSETQYF

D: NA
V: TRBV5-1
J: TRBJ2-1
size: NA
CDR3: CASSSIGGEQFF

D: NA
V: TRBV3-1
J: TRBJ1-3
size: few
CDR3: CASSQSHSGNTIYF

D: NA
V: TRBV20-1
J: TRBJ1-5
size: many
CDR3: CSASGGNQPQHF

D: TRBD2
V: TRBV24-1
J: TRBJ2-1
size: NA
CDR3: CATSDSSGRAHNEQFF

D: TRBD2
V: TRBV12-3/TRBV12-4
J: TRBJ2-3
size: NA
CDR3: CASSTTSGVSTDTQYF

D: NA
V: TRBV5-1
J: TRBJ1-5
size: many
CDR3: CASSLAPDFNQPQHF

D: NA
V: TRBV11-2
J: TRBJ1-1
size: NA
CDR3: CASSLWGAFNTEAFF

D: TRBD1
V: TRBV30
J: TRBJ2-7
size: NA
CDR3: CAWRGMGQDYEQYF

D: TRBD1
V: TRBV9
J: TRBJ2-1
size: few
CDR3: CASSVGDQGVYNEQFF

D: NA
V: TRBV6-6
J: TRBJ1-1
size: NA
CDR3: CASCRASTTEAFF

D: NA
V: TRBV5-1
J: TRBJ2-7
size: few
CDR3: CASSLGRLSYEQYF

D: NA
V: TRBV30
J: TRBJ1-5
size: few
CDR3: CAWTPGQFDQPQHF

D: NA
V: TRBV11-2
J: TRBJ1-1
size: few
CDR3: CASSLDGSWGTEAFF

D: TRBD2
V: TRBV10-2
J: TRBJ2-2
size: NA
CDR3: CASSFTSARGFTGELFF

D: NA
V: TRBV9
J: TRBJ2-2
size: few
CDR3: CASSVDLELTGELFF

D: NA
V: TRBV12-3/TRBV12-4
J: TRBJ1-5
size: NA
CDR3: CASRPAGGQPQHF